This TCR beta chain emerged from a study of blood T cell repertoires in COVID-19. The overall study: PBMCs, B-cell-depleted T cells, or T cells provided the cDNA or gDNA that made up the material.

The CDR3 length is 12 residues. The V and J ends lost 0 bases and 10 bases respectively, with 7 bases between them. The V gene's germline CDR1 is LGHDT and CDR2 YNNKEL (reference sequence). Assay used: immunoSEQ multiplex PCR; TCRdb lists only in-frame clones, some missing. The sample has about 270,000 clones; around 90% are singletons. This clone occurred once. The chain uses TRBV3-1 (or the pseudogene TRBV3-2) and TRBJ2-1, with D maybe TRBD1 (6 bases). The clonotype was recovered from a woman aged 30 to 39 with acute COVID-19. Sequencing used PBMCs or T cells enriched from blood (not recorded which). CDR3: CASSQERGEQFF. CDR3 bases: TGTGCCAGCAGCCAAGAAAGGGGGGAGCAGTTCTTC.